This T cell receptor beta chain was identified in a study of T-cell reconstitution after alpha-beta-depleted transplantation in children. Study outcomes and limitations: By about two months after transplant, alpha-beta T cells reportedly arose from several hundred graft clones that had expanded.

This clonotype occurred many times. What it binds is unknown. As it was prepared, the TCRbeta library received unique molecular identifiers. TCRdb passed the PCR reads through MiXCR, listing each CDR3 protein once. The sample carries nearly 20,000 distinct CDR3 sequences, over 10% recorded once. The source of this sequence is a female patient between 2 and 15 years old who had a stem cell transplant for congenital amegakaryocytic thrombocytopenia, so the T cells may come from the graft donor. The specimen was PBMCs, mostly from graft donor cells, collected 60 days after TCRalphabeta/CD19-depleted stem cell transplant.

DNA of the CDR3: TGTGCCAGCAGTGAAGTCTTAGGATACGAGCAGTACTTC. As protein: CASSEVLGYEQYF. The gene calls are TRBV6-1 and TRBJ2-7; no reliable D call. Trimming took off 1 base at V and 4 bases at J, with 8 bases between the two ends. Germline CDR1 MNHNS, CDR2 SASEGT. The CDR3 runs 13 residues.